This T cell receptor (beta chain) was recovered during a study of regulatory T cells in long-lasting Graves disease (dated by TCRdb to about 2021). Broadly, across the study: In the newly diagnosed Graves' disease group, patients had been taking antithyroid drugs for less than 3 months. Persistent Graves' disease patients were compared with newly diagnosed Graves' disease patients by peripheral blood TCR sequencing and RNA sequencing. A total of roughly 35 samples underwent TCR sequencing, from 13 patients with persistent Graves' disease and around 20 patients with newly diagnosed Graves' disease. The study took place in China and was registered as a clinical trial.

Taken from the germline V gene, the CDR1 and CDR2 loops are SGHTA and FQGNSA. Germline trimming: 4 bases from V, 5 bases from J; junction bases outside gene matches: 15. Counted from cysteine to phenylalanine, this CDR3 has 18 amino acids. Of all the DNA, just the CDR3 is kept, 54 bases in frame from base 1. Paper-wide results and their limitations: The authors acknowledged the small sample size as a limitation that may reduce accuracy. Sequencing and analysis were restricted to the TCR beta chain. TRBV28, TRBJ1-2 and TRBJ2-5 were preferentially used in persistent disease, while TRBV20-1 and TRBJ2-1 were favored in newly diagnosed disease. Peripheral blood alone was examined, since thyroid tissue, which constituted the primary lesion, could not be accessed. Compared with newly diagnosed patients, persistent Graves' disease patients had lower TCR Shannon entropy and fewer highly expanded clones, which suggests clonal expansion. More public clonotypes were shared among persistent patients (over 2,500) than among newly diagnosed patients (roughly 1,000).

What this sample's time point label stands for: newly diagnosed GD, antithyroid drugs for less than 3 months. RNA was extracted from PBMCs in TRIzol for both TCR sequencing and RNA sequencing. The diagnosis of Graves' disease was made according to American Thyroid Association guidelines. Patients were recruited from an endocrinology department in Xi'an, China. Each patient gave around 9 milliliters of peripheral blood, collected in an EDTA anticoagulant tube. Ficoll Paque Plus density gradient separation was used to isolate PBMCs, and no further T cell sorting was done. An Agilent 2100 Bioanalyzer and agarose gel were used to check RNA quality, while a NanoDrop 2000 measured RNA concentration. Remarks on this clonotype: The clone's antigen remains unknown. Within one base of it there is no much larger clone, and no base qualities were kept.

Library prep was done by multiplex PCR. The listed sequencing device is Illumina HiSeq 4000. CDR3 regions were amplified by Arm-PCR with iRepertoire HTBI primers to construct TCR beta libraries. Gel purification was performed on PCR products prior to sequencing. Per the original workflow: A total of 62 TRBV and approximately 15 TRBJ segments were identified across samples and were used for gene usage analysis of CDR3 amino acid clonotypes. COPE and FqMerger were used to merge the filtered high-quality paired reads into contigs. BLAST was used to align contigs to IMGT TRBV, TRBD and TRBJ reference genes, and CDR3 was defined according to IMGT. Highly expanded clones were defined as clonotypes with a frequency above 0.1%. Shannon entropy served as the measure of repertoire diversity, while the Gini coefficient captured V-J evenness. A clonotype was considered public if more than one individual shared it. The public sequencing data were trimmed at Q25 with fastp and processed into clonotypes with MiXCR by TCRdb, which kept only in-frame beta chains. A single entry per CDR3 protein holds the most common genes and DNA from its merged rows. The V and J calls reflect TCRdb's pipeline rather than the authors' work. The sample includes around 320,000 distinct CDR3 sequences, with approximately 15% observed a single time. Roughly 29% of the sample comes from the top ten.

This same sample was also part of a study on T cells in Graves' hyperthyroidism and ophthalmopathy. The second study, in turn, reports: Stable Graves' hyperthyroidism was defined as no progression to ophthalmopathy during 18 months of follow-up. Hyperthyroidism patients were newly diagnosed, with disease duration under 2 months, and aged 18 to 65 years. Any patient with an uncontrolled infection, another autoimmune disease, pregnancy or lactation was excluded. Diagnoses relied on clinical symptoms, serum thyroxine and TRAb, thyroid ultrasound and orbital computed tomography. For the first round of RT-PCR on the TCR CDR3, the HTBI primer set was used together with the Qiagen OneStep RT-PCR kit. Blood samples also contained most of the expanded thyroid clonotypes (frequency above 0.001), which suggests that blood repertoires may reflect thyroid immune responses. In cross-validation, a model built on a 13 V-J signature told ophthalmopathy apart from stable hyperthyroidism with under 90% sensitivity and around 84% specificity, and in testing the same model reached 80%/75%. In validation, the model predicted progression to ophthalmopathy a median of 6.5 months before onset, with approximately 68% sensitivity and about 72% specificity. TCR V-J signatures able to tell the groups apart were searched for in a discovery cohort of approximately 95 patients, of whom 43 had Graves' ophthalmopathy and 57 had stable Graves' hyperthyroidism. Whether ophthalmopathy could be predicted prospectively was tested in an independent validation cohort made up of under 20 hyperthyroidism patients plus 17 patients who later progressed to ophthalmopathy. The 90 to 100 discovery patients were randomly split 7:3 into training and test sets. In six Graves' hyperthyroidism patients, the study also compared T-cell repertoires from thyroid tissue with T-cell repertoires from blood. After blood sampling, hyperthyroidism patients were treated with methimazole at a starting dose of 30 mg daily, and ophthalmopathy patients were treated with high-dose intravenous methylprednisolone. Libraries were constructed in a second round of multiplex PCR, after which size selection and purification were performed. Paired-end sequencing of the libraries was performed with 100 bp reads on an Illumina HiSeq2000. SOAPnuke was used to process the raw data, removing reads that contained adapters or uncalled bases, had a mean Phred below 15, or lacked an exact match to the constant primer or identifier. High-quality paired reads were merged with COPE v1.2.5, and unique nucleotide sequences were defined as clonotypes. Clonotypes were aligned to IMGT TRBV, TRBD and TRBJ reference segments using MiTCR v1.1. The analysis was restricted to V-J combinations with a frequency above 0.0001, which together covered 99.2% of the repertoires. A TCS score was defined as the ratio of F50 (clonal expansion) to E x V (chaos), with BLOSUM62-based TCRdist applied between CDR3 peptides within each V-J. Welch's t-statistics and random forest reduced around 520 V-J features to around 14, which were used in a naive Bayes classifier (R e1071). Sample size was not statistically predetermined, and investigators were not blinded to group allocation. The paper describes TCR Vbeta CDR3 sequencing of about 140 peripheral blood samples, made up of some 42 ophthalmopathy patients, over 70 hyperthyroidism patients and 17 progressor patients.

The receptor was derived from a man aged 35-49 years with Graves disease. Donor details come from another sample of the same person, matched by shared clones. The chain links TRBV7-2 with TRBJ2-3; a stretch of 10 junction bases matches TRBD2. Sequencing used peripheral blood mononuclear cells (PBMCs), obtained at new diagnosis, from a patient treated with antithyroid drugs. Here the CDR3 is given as CASSSARASGSVGDTQYF. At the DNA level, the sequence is TGTGCCAGCAGCTCCGCCCGTGCTAGCGGGAGTGTCGGAGATACGCAGTATTTT.